Following are 24 T cell receptor beta chains from one sample sequenced in a study of cytomegalovirus exposure and HLA in healthy donors. The PCR used 60 Vbeta and 13 Jbeta primers. Here immunoSEQ multiplex PCR was the method, and the copy in TCRdb shows in-frame clones only, minus some. The table shows about 110,000 clones, with 80% occurring only once. Material: PBMCs. These receptors were taken from a young man in good health and CMV-seropositive.

This chain joins TRBV2 and TRBJ2-3; 8 nucleotides match TRBD2. The CDR3 loop spans 14 amino acids. V shed 7 bases and J 8 bases; nucleotides not matched to a gene: 11. Germline V lookup: CDR1 SNHLY, CDR2 FYNNEI. This CDR3 is CASKPTDGGGTQYF. CDR3 DNA: TGTGCCAGCAAACCGACCGACGGGGGGGGTACGCAGTATTTT.

The chain combines TRBV2 with TRBJ1-2, with a weak D call TRBD1 (6 bases). V gave up 8 bases and J gave up 1 base, with 11 bases separating them. Germline CDR1 SNHLY, CDR2 FYNNEI. The CDR3 contains 13 residues. CDR3: CASLQGGNYGYTF. The CDR3 region has the DNA TGTGCCAGCCTCCAAGGGGGTAACTATGGCTACACCTTC.

The count of this clone is one. The chain joins TRBV7-2 to TRBJ1-5, with no clear D. The CDR3 length is 13 residues. V lost 4 bases and J lost 5, with 9 bases in between. Germline V gene sequence: CDR1 SGHTA, CDR2 FQGNSA. The CDR3 loop is CASSSWADQPQHF. CDR3 DNA: TGTGCCAGCAGCTCCTGGGCCGATCAGCCCCAGCATTTT.

The chain couples TRBV7-2 to TRBJ2-1; 7 bases line up with TRBD2. The junction had 7 bases not matched to a gene; V was cut back by 5 bases and J by 12 bases. Germline V gene data show CDR1 as SGHTA and CDR2 as FQGNSA. There are 12 residues in the CDR3. The CDR3 reads CASSPNSGWQFF. The CDR3 region has the DNA TGTGCCAGCAGCCCCAATAGCGGGTGGCAGTTCTTC.

The table lists this clone with a few counts. This chain connects TRBV10-3 to TRBJ1-2; D may be TRBD1 (6 bases). V shed 5 bases and J shed 2 bases, with 15 bases lying between them. The germline gives CDR1 ENHRY, CDR2 SYGVKD. The CDR3 is made up of 15 amino acids. The CDR3 region has the DNA TGTGCCATCAGTTCGGCGTCAGGGGACAACTATGGCTACACCTTC. Amino acid sequence: CAISSASGDNYGYTF.

The chain combines TRBV19 with TRBJ2-7; perhaps TRBD2 as D (6 bases). Germline CDR1 LNHDA, CDR2 SQIVND (reference sequence). V shed 11 bases and J shed 6 bases, with 14 bases lying between them. CDR3 length: 11 residues. CDR3 in DNA: TGTGCCTCTAAGGAGGGGATCGAGCAGTACTTC. Amino acids: CASKEGIEQYF.

V gene TRBV2 combines with J gene TRBJ2-1; a possible D gene is TRBD2 (5 bases). The CDR3 runs 12 residues. Germline CDR1 reads SNHLY; CDR2 reads FYNNEI. Trimming stripped 5 bases from V and 12 bases from J, with 14 bases between. CDR3 sequence (DNA): TGTGCCAGCAGTCAAATCGAGGGCCGGCAGTTCTTC. It specifies CASSQIEGRQFF. Combining the CDR3 with reference TRBV2 and TRBJ2-1 gives the whole variable domain EPEVTQTPSHQVTQMGQEVILRCVPISNHLYFYWYRQILGQKVEFLVSFYNNEISEKSEIFDDQFSVERPDGSNFTLKIRSTKLEDSAMYFCASSQIEGRQFFGPGTRLTVL.

The rearrangement joins TRBV6-1 to TRBJ2-1; 8 nucleotides line up with TRBD1. After removal of 3 bases from V and 7 bases from J, the junction contained 8 bases not matched to a gene. This CDR3 spans 15 amino acids. Germline-derived CDR1 and CDR2 are MNHNS and SASEGT. In DNA, the CDR3 is TGTGCCAGCAGTGAGGGACAGGCCCCGGGGAATGAGCAGTTCTTC. Translated, it gives CASSEGQAPGNEQFF.

The gene calls are TRBV27 and TRBJ1-1, with 8 bases matching TRBD1. V shed 6 bases, J shed 8 bases, and the junction held 8 bases outside the gene matches. The CDR3 length is 13 residues. The germline V gene encodes CDR1 MNHEY and CDR2 SMNVEV (reference sequence). CDR3 bases: TGTGCCAGCAGGACCCAGGGACAGGCGGAAGCTTTCTTT. The encoded protein is CASRTQGQAEAFF.

This clone was seen a single time. The chain is built from TRBV6-6 and TRBJ1-5; 8 bases are a match to TRBD1. Germline CDR1 MNHNY, CDR2 SVGAGI (reference sequence). The CDR3 has 16 residues. J lost 0 bases, V lost 2 bases, and 3 bases had no gene match. The chain's CDR3 is CASSYADRDSNQPQHF. In DNA form, the CDR3 reads TGTGCCAGCAGTTACGCGGACAGGGATAGCAATCAGCCCCAGCATTTT.

The genes are TRBV9 and TRBJ1-1, with D unclear. The CDR3 has 13 residues. Germline V gene sequence: CDR1 SGDLS, CDR2 YYNGEE. Trimming cost V 2 bases and J 0 bases, with 5 bases left between them. The CDR3 sequence is CASSVRMNTEAFF. CDR3 bases: TGTGCCAGCAGCGTCCGTATGAACACTGAAGCTTTCTTT.

The rearrangement joins TRBV2 to TRBJ1-1, with 8 nucleotides matching TRBD1. Germline loops: CDR1 SNHLY, CDR2 FYNNEI. J gave up 3 bases and V 7 bases, and 7 bases lay outside the gene matches. The CDR3 is 14 amino acids. The CDR3 DNA is TGTGCCAGCAAATCTCAGGGGGCAGACACTGAAGCTTTCTTT. Its translation: CASKSQGADTEAFF.

This clone was found a few times. The rearrangement links TRBV5-6 to TRBJ2-1; 15 nucleotides match TRBD2. Unmatched junction bases numbered 5, after V lost 3 bases and J lost 13 bases. Germline V gene sequence: CDR1 SGHDT, CDR2 YYEEEE. CDR3 length: 14 residues. CDR3 nucleotide sequence: TGTGCCAGCAGCTGGACTAGCGGGGGGGCGGTTCAGTTCTTC. Translated: CASSWTSGGAVQFF.

The genes are TRBV5-6 and TRBJ1-3, with 7 bases matching TRBD1. The germline V gene encodes CDR1 SGHDT and CDR2 YYEEEE. The CDR3 extends over 15 amino acids. Trimming at V came to 3 bases and at J to 4 bases, leaving 7 bases not matched to a gene. The CDR3 DNA sequence: TGTGCCAGCAGCTGGGGACAGAGCCAAGGAAACACCATATATTTT. Its translation: CASSWGQSQGNTIYF. Full variable domain (missing parts from reference TRBV5-6 and TRBJ1-3): DAGVTQSPTHLIKTRGQQVTLRCSPKSGHDTVSWYQQALGQGPQFIFQYYEEEERQRGNFPDRFSGHQFPNYSSELNVNALLLGDSALYLCASSWGQSQGNTIYFGEGSWLTVV.

The chain links TRBV19 to TRBJ1-1, with 8 bases lining up with TRBD1. Germline trimming cut 7 bases from V and 1 base from J; bases unmatched to any gene: 5. The CDR3 has 14 amino acids. Germline CDR1 LNHDA, CDR2 SQIVND (reference sequence). Here the CDR3 DNA reads TGTGCCAGTATGCCCGACAGGGGGAACACTGAAGCTTTCTTT. Translated, it gives CASMPDRGNTEAFF.

The rearrangement links TRBV2 to TRBJ2-5, with 7 bases identical to TRBD1. The J call may be faulty, since TRBJ2-7 better matches the DNA end. CDR3 size: 14 residues. CDR1 SNHLY and CDR2 FYNNEI come from the germline V gene. The CDR3 sequence: CARSRGGVAYEQYF. The CDR3 coding sequence is TGTGCCAGATCGAGAGGGGGCGTCGCCTACGAGCAGTACTTC.

The chain combines TRBV18 with TRBJ1-1, with unresolved D. V was cut by 3 bases and J by 4 bases, with 9 bases left in between. The CDR3 consists of 13 residues. Germline CDR1 reads KGHSH; CDR2 reads LQKENI. CDR3: CASSPVRSTEAFF. Here the CDR3 DNA reads TGTGCCAGCTCACCGGTTAGGAGCACTGAAGCTTTCTTT.

The rearrangement joins TRBV7-3 to TRBJ2-1, with 9 bases matching TRBD2. The CDR3 spans 15 residues. Germline CDR1 SGHTA, CDR2 FQGTGA. After removal of 5 bases from V and 15 bases from J, the junction contained 17 bases not matched to a gene. The CDR3 reads CASSLRGSGGAQTFF. CDR3 DNA: TGTGCCAGCAGCCTTCGGGGTAGCGGGGGTGCTCAGACGTTCTTC.

The gene calls are TRBV5-4 and TRBJ1-1; D is uncertain. Trimming left V 2 bases short and J 3 bases short, with 8 bases between. The germline gives CDR1 SGHNT, CDR2 YYREEE (reference sequence). The CDR3 has 13 residues. Here the CDR3 DNA reads TGTGCCAGCAGCTTAGTCCCGGACACTGAAGCTTTCTTT. Protein: CASSLVPDTEAFF.

The V and J genes are TRBV5-8 and TRBJ2-5, with a possible D match to TRBD1 (6 bases). Germline V gives CDR1 SGHTS, CDR2 YDEGEE. Trimming took off 2 bases at V and 3 bases at J, with 14 bases between the two ends. The length of the CDR3 is 15 residues. The CDR3, as DNA: TGTGCCAGCAGCTTAGGGCCAGGGGAGAAAGAGACCCAGTACTTC. Translating it yields CASSLGPGEKETQYF.

The CDR3 sequence is CASGTSGGPSQETQYF. DNA for the CDR3: TGTGCCAGCGGGACTAGCGGGGGACCTTCCCAAGAGACCCAGTACTTC. The V gene is TRBV28, the J gene TRBJ2-5, with 14 bases that match TRBD2. Losses at the gene ends were 8 bases for V and 1 base for J; bases not matched to a gene: 6. Per the germline V gene, CDR1 is MDHEN and CDR2 is SYDVKM. CDR3 length: 16 residues.

This chain uses TRBV9 with TRBJ2-5, with D perhaps matching TRBD1 (5 bases). V lost 2 bases and J lost 2, with 10 bases in between. The CDR3 spans 14 residues. Germline V lookup: CDR1 SGDLS, CDR2 YYNGEE. The chain's CDR3 is CASSVQGGQETQYF. The CDR3 coding sequence is TGTGCCAGCAGCGTGCAGGGTGGACAAGAGACCCAGTACTTC.

This chain joins TRBV4-3 and TRBJ2-5, with 12 positions matching TRBD1. With V trimmed by 4 bases and J by 5 bases, 5 bases remained unmatched. This CDR3 has 15 amino acids. Germline V lookup: CDR1 LGHNA, CDR2 YSLEER. The CDR3 here is CASSPGQGASETQYF. The CDR3 coding sequence is TGCGCCAGCAGCCCGGGACAGGGGGCCTCGGAGACCCAGTACTTC.

The chain has TRBV5-1 and TRBJ2-6; D is uncertain. The germline gives CDR1 SGHRS, CDR2 YFSETQ. The CDR3 extends over 14 amino acids. V lost 4 bases, J lost 0 bases, and 5 bases lay in between. CDR3 nucleotide sequence: TGCGCCAGCAGCCCCTTCTCTGGGGCCAACGTCCTGACTTTC. This encodes CASSPFSGANVLTF.